This T cell receptor beta chain was observed in a study of T cells after yellow fever vaccination. Study background: Some fractions had low cell numbers, and these were prepared with SMART-Seq v4 Ultra Low Input. Notes on the study in general: The appearance of a small share of clonotypes in both CD4 and CD8 compartments was observed.

The length of the CDR3 is 16 residues. Trimming pared 0 bases from V and 5 bases from J, leaving 15 bases between. Per germline, CDR1 KGHDR and CDR2 SFDVKD. This clonotype was detected ten times or more. Its antigen is not identified. The TCR cDNA carried a universal primer site and UMIs from 5'RACE template switching. TCRdb redid the calling of the 5' RACE reads with MiXCR, one entry per CDR3 protein. The table lists around 600,000 distinct CDR3 sequences, around an eighth of them singletons. The sequencing here drew on PBMCs, taken on the day of the yellow fever booster vaccination. The receptor comes from a man in his thirties or forties who received the YFV17D yellow fever vaccine. The J gene is TRBJ2-5, the V gene TRBV24-1; D possibly corresponds to TRBD2 (5 bases). This CDR3 is CATSDLMGSERETQYF. The CDR3 DNA follows: TGTGCCACCAGTGATTTGATGGGGTCCGAGCGGGAGACCCAGTACTTC.